This passage covers 6 T cell receptor beta chains from one sample sequenced in a study of blood T cells in healthy people across ages. It was with a sample-barcoded 5' primer and a J-beta primer mix that a second PCR of roughly 6 to 11 cycles was run. One entry per CDR3 protein, called by TCRdb with MiXCR from the 5' RACE reads. Here the sample spans about 1 million distinct CDR3 sequences, less than 50% being singletons. The sample comprised blood. The source is a woman aged 55-70 years in good health.

The sample holds a few counts of this clonotype. The chain recombines TRBV5-1 with TRBJ2-1; weak D call: TRBD1 (6 bases). V lost 2 bases and J 6 bases, leaving 15 bases between the germline ends. The CDR3 runs to 15 residues. Germline CDR1 and CDR2: SGHRS and YFSETQ. The CDR3 DNA is TGCGCCAGCAGCTTAGGGGATAGGGGGTCCAATGAGCAGTTCTTC. Translating gives CASSLGDRGSNEQFF.

The chain uses TRBV7-9 and TRBJ2-7, with 8 bases identical to TRBD1. V lost 5 bases and J lost 0; bases outside the gene matches: 6. The CDR3 covers 15 residues. CDR1 and CDR2 from the germline V gene are SEHNR and FQNEAQ (reference sequence). The chain's CDR3 is CASSGRQGSSYEQYF. CDR3 nucleotides: TGTGCCAGCAGCGGCCGACAGGGGAGCTCCTACGAGCAGTACTTC.

This clonotype showed up just a few times. The genes are TRBV10-1 and TRBJ2-3; no clear D. Trimming took 3 bases from V and 0 from J, leaving 7 bases between them. This CDR3 is 14 amino acids long. Looked up from germline, CDR1 is WNHNN and CDR2 is SYGVQD (reference sequence). The CDR3 loop reads CASSDTRSTDTQYF. DNA for the CDR3: TGCGCCAGCAGTGACACTCGAAGCACAGATACGCAGTATTTT.

The chain joins TRBV6-1 to TRBJ2-7; 15 positions agree with TRBD2. Matching the DNA end better, TRBJ2-5 makes the J call doubtful. The CDR3 spans 18 residues. In germline, CDR1 is MNHNS, CDR2 SASEGT. CDR3 nucleotide sequence: TGTGCCAGCAGCCGATCGGGACTAGCGGGAGGATCTGGAGAGACCCAGTACTTC. It yields the protein CASSRSGLAGGSGETQYF.

The rearrangement links TRBV5-6 to TRBJ2-4; D is perhaps TRBD1 or TRBD2 (5 bases each). The J call is doubtful: the DNA matches TRBJ2-5 better. The CDR3 consists of 12 residues. Germline CDR1 reads SGHDT; CDR2 reads YYEEEE. In nucleotides, the CDR3 is TGTGCCAGCAGCGGGACCAGGGAGACCCAGTACTTC. Encoded protein: CASSGTRETQYF.

The chain employs TRBV6-5 and TRBJ1-1; D not resolved. The CDR3 consists of 15 residues. Germline CDR1 and CDR2: MNHEY and SVGAGI. V lost 0 bases, J lost 1 base, and 9 bases lay in between. The CDR3 nucleotides are TGTGCCAGCAGTTACTCGGTGTCATCGAACACTGAAGCTTTCTTT. Amino acids: CASSYSVSSNTEAFF.